Presented here are 24 T cell receptor beta chains from one specimen sequenced in a study of early T cells in non-severe SARS-CoV-2 infection. TCRdb analysed the 5' RACE reads with MiXCR anew, one entry per CDR3 protein. Of tens of thousands of distinct CDR3 sequences in the sample, less than 11% were seen once. Sequencing input: whole blood. The receptors were sampled from an adult who was a healthcare worker with PCR-confirmed SARS-CoV-2 infection or an uninfected control (not recorded which).

This clonotype came up many times. V is TRBV12-3 or TRBV12-4 and J is TRBJ2-6, with 8 bases aligning to TRBD1. With 5 bases clipped from V and 10 bases from J, the junction kept 19 bases outside the gene matches. CDR3 length: 18 amino acids. Here the CDR3 reads CASSHTTGAGSYPNVLTF. The CDR3 DNA is TGTGCCAGCAGTCACACGACAGGGGCCGGTTCTTACCCTAACGTCCTGACTTTC.

V gene TRBV2 combines with J gene TRBJ2-7, with 10 bases aligning to TRBD1. Trimming removed 6 bases from V and 0 bases from J; junction bases left unmatched: 11. From germline, CDR1 is SNHLY and CDR2 FYNNEI. This CDR3 is 17 amino acids long. This chain's CDR3 is CASSQPPGQGTSYEQYF. The DNA for the CDR3 is TGTGCCAGCAGCCAACCTCCGGGACAGGGGACCTCCTACGAGCAGTACTTC.

This clonotype was counted many times. The rearrangement links TRBV5-1 to TRBJ2-3; 10 positions agree with TRBD1. CDR3 length equals 14 residues. After removal of 4 bases from V and 4 bases from J, the junction contained 3 bases not matched to a gene. Looked up from germline, CDR1 is SGHRS and CDR2 is YFSETQ. The CDR3 spells CASSPGQGADTQYF. The CDR3 DNA sequence: TGCGCCAGCAGCCCTGGACAGGGGGCAGATACGCAGTATTTT.

The chain has TRBV11-2 and TRBJ1-1; D remains ambiguous. The CDR3 runs to 14 residues. Germline V gene lookup returns CDR1 SGHAT and CDR2 FQNNGV. V shed 0 bases and J shed 4 bases, with 9 bases lying between them. CDR3 amino acids: CASSLESYGTEAFF. The CDR3 bases are TGTGCCAGCAGCTTAGAATCATACGGCACTGAAGCTTTCTTT.

This clonotype showed up many times. This chain uses TRBV12-3 or TRBV12-4 with TRBJ2-1; weak D call: TRBD2 (6 bases). This CDR3 region has 14 residues. Trimming pared 4 bases from V and 5 bases from J, leaving 12 bases between. The CDR3 loop is CASSWRGVNNEQFF. CDR3 sequence (DNA): TGTGCCAGCAGTTGGCGCGGGGTCAACAATGAGCAGTTCTTC.

The J gene is TRBJ1-3, the V gene TRBV5-1; D might be TRBD1 (6 bases). The germline V gene has CDR1 SGHRS and CDR2 YFSETQ. The CDR3 runs to 14 residues. V dropped 2 bases and J dropped 3 bases, with 9 bases sitting between them. The chain's CDR3 is CASSLTGLGNTIYF. The CDR3 DNA is TGCGCCAGCAGCTTAACAGGGCTTGGAAACACCATATATTTT.

The chain employs TRBV6-2 or TRBV6-3 and TRBJ1-1; D may be TRBD1 (6 bases). The CDR3 covers 15 residues. Germline V CDR1 and CDR2: MNHEY, SVGEGT. V gave up 5 bases and J gave up 3 bases, with 16 bases separating them. The CDR3 nucleotides are TGTGCCAGCAGTCGAGGTGGGGGGGCAGACACTGAAGCTTTCTTT. This translates into CASSRGGGADTEAFF.

This clonotype occurred many times. This chain uses TRBV7-2 with TRBJ2-5; maybe TRBD1 (5 bases). The V gene's germline CDR1 is SGHTA and CDR2 FQGNSA. V was shortened by 4 bases and J by 5 bases, with 17 bases between the two germline ends. The CDR3 runs to 15 residues. The CDR3 spells CASSSPRQLGETQYF. The CDR3 nucleotides read TGTGCCAGCAGCTCGCCCAGACAGCTGGGGGAGACCCAGTACTTC.

The chain is built from TRBV4-2 and TRBJ2-7, with 8 positions matching TRBD1. The germline CDR1 and CDR2 sequences are LGHNA and YNFKEQ. The CDR3 consists of 15 residues. The V and J ends lost 4 bases and 1 base, in that order; junction bases with no gene match: 6. In nucleotides, the CDR3 is TGTGCCAGCAGCCTCGGGACAGGAAGTTCCTACGAGCAGTACTTC. This sequence encodes CASSLGTGSSYEQYF.

The V and J genes are TRBV6-6 and TRBJ1-6; D gene unclear. The V and J ends lost 8 bases and 7 bases respectively, with 15 bases between them. Germline V lookup: CDR1 MNHNY, CDR2 SVGAGI (reference sequence). The CDR3 contains 14 residues. CDR3 DNA: TGTGCCAGCGCCCTTACGGCAGGCAATTCACCCCTCCACTTT. Encoded protein: CASALTAGNSPLHF.

Comment on this clonotype: A much larger clonotype is one base distant, so this may be a read error. V is TRBV7-9 and J is TRBJ2-7; TRBD1 matches at 9 bases. Germline values: CDR1 SEHNR, CDR2 FQNEAQ (reference sequence). The CDR3 contains 15 residues. Here the CDR3 reads CANSDPDRGPYEQYF. DNA of the CDR3: TGTGCCAACAGCGACCCGGACAGGGGACCCTACGAGCAGTACTTC.

Many counts were recorded for this clonotype. This clone may be a read error of a much larger clone one base away. V is TRBV28 and J is TRBJ2-3, with D perhaps TRBD1 (6 bases). The CDR3 runs 16 residues. Germline-derived CDR1 and CDR2 are MDHEN and SYDVKM. Trimming removed 8 bases at V and 2 bases at J, with 20 bases between. CDR3 DNA: TGTGCCAGCGGTGCCCTGAGGGGGAAAAACACAGATACGCAGTATTTT. Translated, it gives CASGALRGKNTDTQYF.

Only a few counts were recorded for this clonotype. The chain joins TRBV6-5 to TRBJ1-4; no reliable D call. Deletions cut 6 bases from V and 8 bases from J, with 13 bases between. CDR3 size: 13 residues. CDR1 MNHEY and CDR2 SVGAGI come from the germline V gene. The CDR3 loop is CASSRSRLEKLFF. The DNA for the CDR3 is TGTGCCAGCAGCCGTAGTCGTCTGGAAAAACTGTTTTTT.

The chain employs TRBV5-5 and TRBJ2-7; D perhaps matches TRBD2 (5 bases). Germline V gene data show CDR1 as SGHKS and CDR2 as YYEKEE (reference sequence). CDR3 length equals 13 residues. Trimming shortened V by 4 bases and J by 2 bases, and 10 bases separated the two germline ends. The CDR3 DNA sequence: TGTGCCAGCAGCGCGGGTCTCACCTACGAGCAGTACTTC. Translation gives CASSAGLTYEQYF.

This rearrangement joins TRBV27 to TRBJ2-3, with unresolved D. The CDR3 is 13 amino acids. The germline V and J ends were trimmed by 6 bases and 4 bases, with 11 bases remaining between them. Germline V gene lookup returns CDR1 MNHEY and CDR2 SMNVEV (reference sequence). CDR3 bases: TGTGCCAGCAGGGCGCAAGGACCAGATACGCAGTATTTT. Its protein product is CASRAQGPDTQYF.

This clonotype occurred a few times. The CDR3 reads CASSHRGQDEQFF. The CDR3 DNA reads TGTGCCAGCAGTCACAGGGGGCAGGATGAGCAGTTCTTC. The chain combines TRBV6-1 with TRBJ2-1, with TRBD1 matching over 9 bases. CDR3 length: 13 residues. The V gene's germline CDR1 is MNHNS and CDR2 SASEGT. J gave up 8 bases and V 5 bases, and 4 bases lay outside the gene matches.

This clonotype was counted at least ten times. CDR3 nucleotides: TGTGCCAGCAGTCTAGCGGGGTTAAGCTCCTACAATGAGCAGTTCTTC. Translating it yields CASSLAGLSSYNEQFF. The chain employs TRBV6-5 and TRBJ2-1; 9 bases are shared with TRBD2. The CDR3 has 16 residues. CDR1 MNHEY and CDR2 SVGAGI come from the germline V gene. J was trimmed by 0 bases and V by 5 bases; bases with no gene match: 5.

The rearrangement links TRBV29-1 to TRBJ2-7; 9 nucleotides agree with TRBD1. CDR1 is SQVTM, CDR2 ANQGSEA, per germline. The trim removed 4 bases at V and 3 bases at J, leaving 7 bases unmatched. This CDR3 has 14 amino acids. CDR3 region: CSVGAGQGGYEQYF. The CDR3 region has the DNA TGCAGCGTTGGAGCGGGACAGGGCGGCTACGAGCAGTACTTC.

This clonotype was picked up a small number of times. V usage is TRBV7-4 and J usage is TRBJ1-1; D is undetermined. The CDR3 is 12 amino acids. The V gene lost 1 base and the J gene lost 6 bases, with 6 bases spanning the gap. The germline gives CDR1 SGHVT, CDR2 SQSDAQ. CDR3 coding DNA: TGTGCCAGCAGCTTAGAGATCGCTGAAGCTTTCTTT. Encoded protein: CASSLEIAEAFF.

The sample holds many counts of this clonotype. V usage is TRBV5-1 and J usage is TRBJ1-5; D remains ambiguous. CDR3 length equals 16 residues. V shed 4 bases and J shed 3 bases, with 17 bases lying between them. Germline V gene lookup returns CDR1 SGHRS and CDR2 YFSETQ. The CDR3 DNA follows: TGCGCCAGCAGCCTTGGTAGTGGAGGGCTCAATCAGCCCCAGCATTTT. This encodes CASSLGSGGLNQPQHF.

The genes are TRBV18 and TRBJ2-2; D gene uncertain. The CDR3 is made up of 11 amino acids. The V end lost 6 bases, the J end lost 5 bases, and 4 bases lay between the germline ends. The germline gives CDR1 KGHSH, CDR2 LQKENI. The DNA for the CDR3 is TGTGCCAGCTCGGGGACCGGGGAGCTGTTTTTT. This codes for CASSGTGELFF. Filled out from reference TRBV18 and TRBJ2-2, the complete variable domain reads NAGVMQNPRHLVRRRGQEARLRCSPMKGHSHVYWYRQLPEEGLKFMVYLQKENIIDESGMPKERFSAEFPKEGPSILRIQQVVRGDSAAYFCASSGTGELFFGEGSRLTVL.

This clonotype was seen at least ten times. The rearrangement links TRBV3-1 to TRBJ2-2; 13 nucleotides line up with TRBD2. CDR1 is LGHDT and CDR2 is YNNKEL in the germline V gene (reference sequence). The CDR3 runs to 17 residues. V dropped 1 base and J dropped 7; count of bases not matched to a gene: 6. The CDR3 loop reads CASSQARTSGSNGELFF. The CDR3 DNA reads TGTGCCAGCAGCCAAGCCCGGACTAGCGGGAGTAACGGGGAGCTGTTTTTT.

CDR3: CASSLGGHRPSNYGYTF. CDR3 coding DNA: TGTGCCAGCAGCTTAGGCGGTCACCGACCTTCTAACTATGGCTACACCTTC. V usage is TRBV7-9 and J usage is TRBJ1-2; D is uncertain. Germline loops: CDR1 SEHNR, CDR2 FQNEAQ (reference sequence). V was cut by 1 base and J by 0 bases, with 15 bases left in between. The CDR3 is 17 residues long.

This clonotype was detected ten times or more. V usage is TRBV27 and J usage is TRBJ2-1; 8 nucleotides line up with TRBD1. Trimming took 3 bases from V and 7 from J; bases not matched to a gene: 11. The CDR3 has 16 residues. CDR1 and CDR2 (germline): MNHEY, SMNVEV (reference sequence). The CDR3: CASSFVAGRGPNEQFF. The CDR3 coding sequence is TGTGCCAGCAGTTTTGTCGCTGGCAGGGGGCCAAATGAGCAGTTCTTC.